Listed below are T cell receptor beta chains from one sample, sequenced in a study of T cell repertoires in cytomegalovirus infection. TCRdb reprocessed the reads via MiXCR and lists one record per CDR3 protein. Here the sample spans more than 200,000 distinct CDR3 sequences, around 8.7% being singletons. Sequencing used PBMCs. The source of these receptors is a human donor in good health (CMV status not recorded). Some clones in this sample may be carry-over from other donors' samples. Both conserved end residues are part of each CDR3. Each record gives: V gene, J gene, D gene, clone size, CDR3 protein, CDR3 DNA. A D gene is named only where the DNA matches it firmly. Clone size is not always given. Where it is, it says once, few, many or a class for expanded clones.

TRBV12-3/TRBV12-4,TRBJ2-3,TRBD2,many,CASSFPSGDGTDTQYF,TGTGCCAGCAGTTTCCCTAGCGGGGACGGCACAGATACGCAGTATTTT
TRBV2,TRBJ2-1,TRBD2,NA,CASSGTSGMNEQFF,TGTGCCAGCAGCGGGACTAGCGGGATGAATGAGCAGTTCTTC
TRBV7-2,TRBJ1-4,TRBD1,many,CASSITGTGGAKLFF,TGTGCCAGCAGCATCACCGGGACAGGGGGCGCAAAACTGTTTTTT
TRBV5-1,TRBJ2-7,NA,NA,CASSSRVADYEQYF,TGCGCCAGCAGCTCCCGGGTCGCGGACTACGAGCAGTACTTC
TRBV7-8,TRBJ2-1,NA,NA,CASGLFGGEQFF,TGTGCCAGCGGTTTGTTTGGGGGTGAGCAGTTCTTC
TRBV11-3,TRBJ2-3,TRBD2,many,CASSSEVGGGTDTQYF,TGTGCCAGCAGCTCGGAGGTGGGGGGGGGCACAGATACGCAGTATTTT
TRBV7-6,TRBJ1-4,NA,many,CASSLGGSTNEKLFF,TGTGCCAGCAGCTTAGGCGGCTCAACTAATGAAAAACTGTTTTTT
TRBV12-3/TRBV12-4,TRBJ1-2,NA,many,CASSLTGSGRKRNGYTF,TGTGCCAGCAGCCTTACGGGTTCGGGACGGAAGAGAAATGGCTACACCTTC
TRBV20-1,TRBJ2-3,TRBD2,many,CSAEPGGRNTDTQYF,TGCAGTGCTGAACCGGGAGGACGGAACACAGATACGCAGTATTTT
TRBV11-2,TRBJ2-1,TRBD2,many,CASTKGGGLAGAEQFF,TGTGCCAGCACCAAGGGGGGAGGGCTAGCGGGAGCTGAGCAGTTCTTC
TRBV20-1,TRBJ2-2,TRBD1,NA,CSAGATGAPTGELFF,TGCAGTGCTGGAGCCACAGGGGCACCAACCGGGGAGCTGTTTTTT
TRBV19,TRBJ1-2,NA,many,CASSSRAGGYGYTF,TGTGCCAGTAGTTCCAGGGCAGGCGGCTATGGCTACACCTTC
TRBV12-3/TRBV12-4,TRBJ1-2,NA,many,CASSPGDHRNLGYTF,TGTGCCAGCAGTCCAGGGGACCACCGAAACTTAGGCTACACCTTC
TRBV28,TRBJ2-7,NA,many,CASWGALSSYEQYF,TGTGCCAGCTGGGGAGCACTGAGCTCCTACGAGCAGTACTTC
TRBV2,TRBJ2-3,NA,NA,CASSDRALGDTQYF,TGTGCCAGCAGTGACAGGGCCCTAGGGGATACGCAGTATTTT
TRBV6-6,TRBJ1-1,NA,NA,CASSYGRAPTSEAFF,TGTGCCAGCAGTTACGGGCGGGCCCCAACCTCTGAAGCTTTCTTT
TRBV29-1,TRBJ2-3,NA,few,CSVSRGGPLTDTQYF,TGCAGCGTTTCCCGCGGGGGCCCGCTCACAGATACGCAGTATTTT
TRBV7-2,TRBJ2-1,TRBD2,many,CASSLAKRGNNEQFF,TGTGCCAGCAGCTTAGCGAAGCGGGGAAACAATGAGCAGTTCTTC
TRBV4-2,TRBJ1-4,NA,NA,CASSQVQGTNEKLFF,TGTGCCAGCAGCCAAGTCCAGGGGACTAATGAAAAACTGTTTTTT
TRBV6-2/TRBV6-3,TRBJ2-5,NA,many,CASSYGLKETQYF,TGTGCCAGCAGTTACGGCCTAAAAGAGACCCAGTACTTC
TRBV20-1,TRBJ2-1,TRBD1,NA,CSARGFEAGGNEQFF,TGCAGTGCTAGGGGCTTTGAGGCAGGGGGCAATGAGCAGTTCTTC
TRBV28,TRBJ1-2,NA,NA,CATNISIRGYTF,TGTGCCACCAACATTTCTATACGAGGCTACACCTTC
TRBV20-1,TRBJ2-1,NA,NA,CSARAPDFYNEQFF,TGCAGTGCTAGAGCCCCGGACTTCTACAATGAGCAGTTCTTC
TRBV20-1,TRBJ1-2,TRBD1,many,CSALRRTGESGYTF,TGCAGTGCTTTGCGACGAACAGGGGAAAGTGGCTACACCTTC
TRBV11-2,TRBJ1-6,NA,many,CASSLLRGGSPLHF,TGTGCCAGCAGCTTACTACGTGGGGGTTCACCCCTCCACTTT
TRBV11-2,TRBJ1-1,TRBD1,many,CASSLSGRGGNTEAFF,TGTGCCAGCAGCTTAAGTGGCAGGGGGGGGAACACTGAAGCTTTCTTT
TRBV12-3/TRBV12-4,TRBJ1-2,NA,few,CASSLAAGTNPGSGYTF,TGTGCCAGCAGTTTAGCCGCCGGGACGAACCCCGGGAGTGGCTACACCTTC
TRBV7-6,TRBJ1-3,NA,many,CASSPWQGSGNTIYF,TGTGCCAGCAGCCCCTGGCAGGGTTCAGGAAACACCATATATTTT
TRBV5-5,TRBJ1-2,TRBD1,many,CASSLTGGTYGYTF,TGTGCCAGCAGCTTGACAGGGGGCACCTATGGCTACACCTTC
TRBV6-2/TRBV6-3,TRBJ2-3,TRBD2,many,CASSRPDLAGGTDTQYF,TGTGCCAGCAGCCGTCCCGATCTAGCGGGGGGAACAGATACGCAGTATTTT
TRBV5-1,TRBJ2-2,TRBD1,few,CASSLGTGPTGELFF,TGCGCCAGCAGCTTGGGGACAGGGCCCACCGGGGAGCTGTTTTTT